This T cell receptor beta chain was captured by sequencing in a study of blood T cell repertoires in COVID-19. Study-level background: Donors in the United States, Italy and Spain gave samples during acute or convalescent COVID-19. In each case, the material was cDNA or gDNA derived from T cells, B-cell-depleted T cells, or PBMCs.

This clone was seen ten or more times. The V gene end was trimmed by 4 bases and the J gene end by 5 bases; junction bases not matched to a gene: 4. The CDR3 runs to 14 residues. Germline V gene data show CDR1 as MNHEY and CDR2 as SVGAGI. Profiling relied on immunoSEQ multiplex PCR, and the TCRdb table lists in-frame clones only, not all of them. The table shows about 230,000 clones, with about 90% occurring only once. V is TRBV6-5 and J is TRBJ2-7; 11 bases align to TRBD2. The source of this sequence is a woman in her 30s who had been exposed to COVID-19. Sequencing was performed on PBMCs or T cells enriched from blood (not recorded which). In nucleotides, the CDR3 is TGTGCCAGCAGTTCAACTAGCGGGAGTGACGAGCAGTACTTC. This sequence encodes CASSSTSGSDEQYF.